The T cell receptor beta chain under discussion was sequenced for a study of blood T cell repertoires in COVID-19. CDR3 length: 15 residues. Per germline, CDR1 MNHEY and CDR2 SVGAGI. The ends were cut back, 7 bases at V and 2 bases at J, with 14 bases in the middle. The repertoire was sequenced with immunoSEQ multiplex PCR; TCRdb's copy has only in-frame clones and lacks some. The data show about 42,000 clones, roughly 93% seen once. The clonotype was recovered from a man over 45 with active COVID-19. The V call is TRBV6-5, the J call TRBJ2-2; D gene uncertain. The sequenced sample was peripheral blood. The CDR3 nucleotides read TGTGCCAGCATCCGTGGGCTTTCTAACACCGGGGAGCTGTTTTTT. It encodes CASIRGLSNTGELFF.